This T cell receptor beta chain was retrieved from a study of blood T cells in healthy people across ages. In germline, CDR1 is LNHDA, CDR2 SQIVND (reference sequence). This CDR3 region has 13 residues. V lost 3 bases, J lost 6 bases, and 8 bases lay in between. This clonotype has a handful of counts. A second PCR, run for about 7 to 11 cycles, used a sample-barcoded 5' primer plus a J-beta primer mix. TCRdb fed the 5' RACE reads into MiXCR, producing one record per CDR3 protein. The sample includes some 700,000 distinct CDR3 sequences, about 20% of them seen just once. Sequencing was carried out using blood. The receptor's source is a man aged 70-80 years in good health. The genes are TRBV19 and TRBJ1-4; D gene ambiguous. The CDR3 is CASSIDRDEKLFF. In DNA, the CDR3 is TGTGCCAGTAGTATTGATCGGGATGAAAAACTGTTTTTT.